This TCR beta chain originates from a study of blood T cells in healthy people across ages. Peripheral blood, roughly 11 milliliters per donor, was collected. Together with a sample-barcoded 5' primer, a J-beta primer mix was included in a second PCR lasting about 7 to 12 cycles. Each cDNA molecule, via a template-switch adaptor with 12 random nucleotides, was tagged. TCRdb processed the 5' RACE reads anew with MiXCR; each CDR3 protein has one entry. The repertoire consists of 1.5 million to 2 million distinct CDR3 sequences, with about two fifths occurring once and the leading ten covering 20% to 25%. V shed 2 bases and J 8 bases; nucleotides not matched to a gene: 10. This CDR3 comprises 16 residues. Germline CDR1 SEHNR, CDR2 FQNEAQ (reference sequence).

Specimen: blood. This receptor was taken from a human donor in good health. The chain combines TRBV7-9 with TRBJ2-1, with TRBD2 matching over 9 bases. DNA of the CDR3: TGTGCCAGCAGCTTATTCGGGACTAGCCTAGGGGATGAGCAGTTCTTC. It is translated as CASSLFGTSLGDEQFF.